This T cell receptor beta chain was retrieved from a study of identifying expanded T cells in peripheral blood. Study-level results: Over two and four weeks, about 17 and 20 clones changed, versus around 1.2 between replicates.

During the collection period, no donor immune events like infections were recorded. As for this clone: Its specificity is unknown.

Assay used: immunoSEQ multiplex PCR; TCRdb lists only in-frame clones, some missing. The sample records more than 90,000 clones, approximately 90% being singletons. CDR3 size: 12 residues. The V gene lost 0 bases and the J gene lost 5 bases, with 2 bases spanning the gap. Germline V gene lookup returns CDR1 WNHNN and CDR2 SYGVQD (reference sequence). The J gene is TRBJ1-5, the V gene TRBV10-1; D uncertain. Specimen: blood. The sequence was obtained from a person aged 18 to 70 in good health. CDR3 sequence (DNA): TGCGCCAGCAGTGAGTCCTATCAGCCCCAGCATTTT. Translated: CASSESYQPQHF.